The rows below give T cell receptor beta chains drawn from one sample of a study of spatial heterogeneity in lung cancer. Each CDR3 protein gets one entry after TCRdb re-called the 5' RACE reads with MiXCR. The sample shows about 32,000 distinct CDR3 sequences, about 10% of them seen only once. This sample comprised PBMCs, obtained at follow-up. Receptor source: a female donor with early-stage non-small cell lung cancer. Both conserved end residues are part of each CDR3. A D gene is named only where the DNA matches it firmly. Only some rows state a clone size, as once, few, many or a class for expanded clones.

j_gene | abundance | v_gene | d_gene | CDR3nt | CDR3aa
TRBJ2-1 | many | TRBV28 | - | TGTGCCGTCGACGGGACGATTTCCTACAATGAGCAGTTCTTC | CAVDGTISYNEQFF
TRBJ2-1 | - | TRBV29-1 | TRBD1 | TGCAGCGTTGTCGACAGGGGGCGGGCTGAGCAGTTCTTC | CSVVDRGRAEQFF
TRBJ2-1 | many | TRBV6-4 | - | TGTGCCAGCAGTGACAAAGGGGGGGCAGGCAATGAGCAGTTCTTC | CASSDKGGAGNEQFF
TRBJ1-2 | - | TRBV11-2 | TRBD1 | TGTGCCAGCAGCGAGACAGGGAACTATGGCTACACCTTC | CASSETGNYGYTF
TRBJ2-7 | many | TRBV21-1 | - | TGTGCCAGCAGCAAAGATGCTGGACGTGTCTACGAGCAGTACTTC | CASSKDAGRVYEQYF
TRBJ2-5 | many | TRBV6-6 | TRBD2 | TGTGCCAGCAGTTGGACTAGTCAAGAGACCCAGTACTTC | CASSWTSQETQYF
TRBJ2-7 | few | TRBV28 | - | TGTGCCAGCAGTTCCATACGGGAAGCGGCCTACGAGCAGTACTTC | CASSSIREAAYEQYF
TRBJ2-1 | few | TRBV20-1 | TRBD2 | TGCAGTGCCCTAGAAAGCGGGGGATCCTACAATGAGCAGTTCTTC | CSALESGGSYNEQFF
TRBJ2-7 | - | TRBV7-9 | - | TGTGCCAGCAGCTTAGCGGGACCACAGGAGCAGTACTTC | CASSLAGPQEQYF
TRBJ2-7 | many | TRBV23-1 | - | TGCGCCAGAGGACCGACAGGAAGCCACTACGAGCAGTACTTC | CARGPTGSHYEQYF
TRBJ2-1 | few | TRBV6-5 | - | TGTGCCAGCTCACGGCCTGAGCAGTTCTTC | CASSRPEQFF